This is a list of T cell receptor beta chains from one sample in a study of control samples from healthy donors and cancer patients. Measured with immunoSEQ multiplex PCR; TCRdb has only the in-frame clones, and not every one. The repertoire holds about 130,000 clones, with 85% to 95% as singletons. Sequencing input: PBMCs. The source is a man older than 75 with head and neck cancer. Each CDR3 is given with its conserved first and last residue. A D gene is named only where the DNA matches it firmly. The size entry is marked missing in some rows and otherwise reads once, few, many or a size class.

j_call clone_size v_call d_call cdr3_nt cdr3_aa
TRBJ1-2 . TRBV15 . TGTGCCACCAGCAGAGCATGGAGCACAAACTATGGCTACACCTTC CATSRAWSTNYGYTF
TRBJ1-1 once TRBV5-1 . TGCGCCAGCAGCTTGGGTAGGGCAGCTAACACTGAAGCTTTCTTT CASSLGRAANTEAFF
TRBJ1-5 . TRBV18 . TGTGCCAGCTCACCAGGGGCCGATCAGCCCCAGCATTTT CASSPGADQPQHF
TRBJ2-7 . TRBV5-1 TRBD1 TGCGCCAGCAGACCCGGGACAGGGGGCTACGAGCAGTACTTC CASRPGTGGYEQYF
TRBJ2-7 . TRBV7-9 TRBD1 TGTGCCAGCAGCGACAGGGAGCCCTACGAGCAGTACTTC CASSDREPYEQYF
TRBJ2-6 . TRBV7-2 . TGTGCCAGCAGCTTAGCCCCAGCGGTTTCCTCTGGGGCCAACGTCCTGACTTTC CASSLAPAVSSGANVLTF
TRBJ1-5 . TRBV5-1 . TGCGCCAGCAGCAGGGAAGGCAATCAGCCCCAGCATTTT CASSREGNQPQHF
TRBJ1-2 once TRBV6-5 . TGTGCCAGCAGCCGCGACAGTCGCGAGGGCTACACCTTC CASSRDSREGYTF
TRBJ1-2 . TRBV4-3 TRBD1 TGCGCCAGCAGCCAAGCTGGAGGGGGCGGAGGCTACACCTTC CASSQAGGGGGYTF
TRBJ2-2 . TRBV7-9 TRBD2 TGTGCCAGCAGCTTCGCGGCTAGCGGGGCAAACGGGGAGCTGTTTTTT CASSFAASGANGELFF
TRBJ1-2 . TRBV3-1/TRBV3-2 . TGTGCCAGCAGCCAAGATATAGGGGGGACCAATGGCTACACCTTC CASSQDIGGTNGYTF
TRBJ1-2 . TRBV30 . TGTGCCTGGCTCCGAGGCTATGGCTACACCTTC CAWLRGYGYTF
TRBJ1-2 . TRBV3-1/TRBV3-2 . TGTGCCAGCAGTCCAAGACTGACAGGTCGAAGCCCGACCTATGGCTACACCTTC CASSPRLTGRSPTYGYTF
TRBJ2-7 . TRBV5-1 TRBD1 TGCGCCAGCAGCTTGGCCCGGGACAGGGCTTACGAGCAGTACTTC CASSLARDRAYEQYF
TRBJ2-5 . TRBV6-5 . TGTGCCAGCAGTTACCAGGGCCTCTCAGAGACCCAGTACTTC CASSYQGLSETQYF
TRBJ1-6 . TRBV5-6 . TGTGCCAGCAGCTTGGGGCAGGACTATAATTCACCCCTCCACTTT CASSLGQDYNSPLHF
TRBJ2-5 . TRBV10-3 TRBD1 TGTGCCATCAGTGAGGTCGGGACAGGGCAGAACCAAGAGACCCAGTACTTC CAISEVGTGQNQETQYF
TRBJ2-1 . TRBV5-1 TRBD1 TGCGCCAGCAGCCCCGGGACAGGGGGGACCGAGCAGTTCTTC CASSPGTGGTEQFF
TRBJ2-5 . TRBV10-3 . TGTGCCATCAGTGAGTCCGGGACGCAAGAGACCCAGTACTTC CAISESGTQETQYF
TRBJ2-7 . TRBV7-2 . TGTGCCAGCAGCGGGAGGCACAGGGTGCGATTTGGGAACGAGCAGTACTTC CASSGRHRVRFGNEQYF
TRBJ2-6 . TRBV5-4 TRBD2 TGTGCCAGCAGCCCGGGGGGGGTGGCTGGGGCCAACGTCCTGACTTTC CASSPGGVAGANVLTF
TRBJ2-2 . TRBV27 TRBD2 TGTGCCAGCAGTTTAGTCGGCGGGGGACTTAACACCGGGGAGCTGTTTTTT CASSLVGGGLNTGELFF
TRBJ1-2 . TRBV6-5 . TGTGCCAGCAGTTACGTTCGGGGCCCCGGGGGCTACACCTTC CASSYVRGPGGYTF
TRBJ1-1 . TRBV6-1 . TGTGCCAGCAGTGATAGAAGAGGGACGGTGAACACTGAAGCTTTCTTT CASSDRRGTVNTEAFF
TRBJ1-2 once TRBV15 . TGTGCCACCAGCAGAGGCGGAAACTATGGCTACACCTTC CATSRGGNYGYTF
TRBJ2-7 . TRBV7-2 . TGTGCCAGCAGCTCATGGTCCCTCTCCTACGAGCAGTACTTC CASSSWSLSYEQYF
TRBJ2-3 . TRBV6-5 TRBD2 TGTGCCAGCAGTTACCGGGGCGGGGGGGCAGATACGCAGTATTTT CASSYRGGGADTQYF
TRBJ1-2 . TRBV5-4 . TGTGCCAGCAGCCCTAACCGGGGACCGGCGGAGGGTGGCTACACCTTC CASSPNRGPAEGGYTF
TRBJ2-7 . TRBV7-2 TRBD2 TGTGCCAGCAGACCTACTAGCGGGAGGACGGAAAGCGAGCAGTACTTC CASRPTSGRTESEQYF
TRBJ2-2 . TRBV6-5 . TGTGCCAGCAGTAGGGCCCCGAACACCGGGGAGCTGTTTTTT CASSRAPNTGELFF
TRBJ1-2 . TRBV20-1 . TGCAGTGCTAGGGTTGAAAGACAAAACACCTTC CSARVERQNTF
TRBJ2-7 once TRBV7-2 TRBD2 TGTGCCAGCAGCTTAGCGAGGACTAGCGTAATGCGGTACGAGCAGTACTTC CASSLARTSVMRYEQYF
TRBJ1-2 few TRBV6-5 . TGTGCCAGCAGTTACTCGAAACATAACTATGGCTACACCTTC CASSYSKHNYGYTF
TRBJ2-3 . TRBV24-1 . TGTGCCACCAGTGACGGTGCGTCGATCTCAGATACGCAGTATTTT CATSDGASISDTQYF
TRBJ2-3 . TRBV4-1 . TGCGCCAGCAGCCTTAATCTAGCGCCTAGCACAGATACGCAGTATTTT CASSLNLAPSTDTQYF
TRBJ2-1 . TRBV27 TRBD2 TGTGCCAGCAGTTTATCGGCGGGAGGGTCCTACAATGAGCAGTTCTTC CASSLSAGGSYNEQFF
TRBJ2-3 . TRBV9 . TGTGCCAGCAGCGTAGGACTGACCACAGATACGCAGTATTTT CASSVGLTTDTQYF
TRBJ1-1 . TRBV29-1 . TGCAGCGTTCTCCTAGATGGCACTGAAGCTTTCTTT CSVLLDGTEAFF
TRBJ2-2 . TRBV7-2 . TGTGCCAGCAGCTCACCAAGGGCTTGGCGGGGTAGTGCCGGGGAGCTGTTTTTT CASSSPRAWRGSAGELFF
TRBJ2-6 . TRBV27 . TGTGCCAGCAGTTTAAGGGGGGGGTCTGGGGCCAACGTCCTGACTTTC CASSLRGGSGANVLTF
TRBJ2-1 . TRBV19 . TGTGCCAGTAGTACCTACCCGACAGAGCACTCCTACAATGAGCAGTTCTTC CASSTYPTEHSYNEQFF
TRBJ1-5 . TRBV23-1 . TGCGCCAGCACCCGGGCGGAGATCTTCCAGGGAAATCAGCCCCAGCATTTT CASTRAEIFQGNQPQHF
TRBJ2-7 once TRBV5-1 . TGCGCCAGCAGCTTGGACCGACAGCGACCCTCCTACGAGCAGTACTTC CASSLDRQRPSYEQYF
TRBJ2-1 . TRBV20-1 TRBD2 TGCAGTGCTAGTTCTAGGACTAGCGGGTACAATAATGAGCAGTTCTTC CSASSRTSGYNNEQFF
TRBJ1-2 . TRBV6-1 . TGTGCCAGCAGTGAACCCCAGGGAGCTAACTATGGCTACACCTTC CASSEPQGANYGYTF
TRBJ1-2 . TRBV25-1 . TGTGCCAGCAGTGGGACGGTTCCGGGGGTGCTCAACTATGGCTACACCTTC CASSGTVPGVLNYGYTF
TRBJ2-2 . TRBV5-1 . TGCGCCAGCAGCTTGGCGGGACGGGCCCTGAACACCGGGGAGCTGTTTTTT CASSLAGRALNTGELFF
TRBJ1-5 . TRBV9 . TGTGCCAGCAGCGTAGAGTTGCAGGGGTCCCTTAGCAATCAGCCCCAGCATTTT CASSVELQGSLSNQPQHF
TRBJ1-5 . TRBV12-3/TRBV12-4 TRBD1 TGTGCCAGCAGCCTGGGACAGTATCAGCCCCAGCATTTT CASSLGQYQPQHF
TRBJ1-1 . TRBV7-9 . TGTGCCAGCAGCGACGTTGGGGGGATGAACACTGAAGCTTTCTTT CASSDVGGMNTEAFF